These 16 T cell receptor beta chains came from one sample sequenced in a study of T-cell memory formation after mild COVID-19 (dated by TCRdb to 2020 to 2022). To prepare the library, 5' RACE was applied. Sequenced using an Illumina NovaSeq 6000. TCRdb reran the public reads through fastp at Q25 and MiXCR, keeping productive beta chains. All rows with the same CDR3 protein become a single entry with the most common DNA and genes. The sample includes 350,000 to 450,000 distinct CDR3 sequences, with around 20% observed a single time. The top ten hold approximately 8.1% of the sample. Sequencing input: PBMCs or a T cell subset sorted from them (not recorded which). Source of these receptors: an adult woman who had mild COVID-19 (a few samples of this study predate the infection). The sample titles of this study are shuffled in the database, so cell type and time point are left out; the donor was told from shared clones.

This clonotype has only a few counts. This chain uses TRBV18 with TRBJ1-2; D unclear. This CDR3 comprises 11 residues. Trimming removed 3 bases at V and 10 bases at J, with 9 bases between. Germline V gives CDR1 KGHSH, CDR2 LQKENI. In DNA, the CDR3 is TGTGCCAGCTCACCCGGCCTTGACTACACCTTC. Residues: CASSPGLDYTF.

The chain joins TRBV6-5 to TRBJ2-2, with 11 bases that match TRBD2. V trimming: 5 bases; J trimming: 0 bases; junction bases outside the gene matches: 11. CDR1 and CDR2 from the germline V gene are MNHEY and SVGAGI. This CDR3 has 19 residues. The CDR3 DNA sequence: TGTGCCAGCAGTCCTGTAGCGGGAGGGCACACTTCGAACACCGGGGAGCTGTTTTTT. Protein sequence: CASSPVAGGHTSNTGELFF.

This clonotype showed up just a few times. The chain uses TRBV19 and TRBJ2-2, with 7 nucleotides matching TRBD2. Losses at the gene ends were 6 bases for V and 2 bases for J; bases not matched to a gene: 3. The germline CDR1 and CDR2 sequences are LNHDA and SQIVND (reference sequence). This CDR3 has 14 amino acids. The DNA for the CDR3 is TGTGCCAGTAGGCTAGCGGATAACACCGGGGAGCTGTTTTTT. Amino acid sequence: CASRLADNTGELFF.

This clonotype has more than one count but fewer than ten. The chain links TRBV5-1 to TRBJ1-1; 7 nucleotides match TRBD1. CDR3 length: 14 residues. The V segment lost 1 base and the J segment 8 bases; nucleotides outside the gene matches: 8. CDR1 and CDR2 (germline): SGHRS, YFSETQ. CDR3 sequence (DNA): TGCGCCAGCAGCTTGCCCGGGCAGGGGGGAGAAGCTTTCTTT. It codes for CASSLPGQGGEAFF.

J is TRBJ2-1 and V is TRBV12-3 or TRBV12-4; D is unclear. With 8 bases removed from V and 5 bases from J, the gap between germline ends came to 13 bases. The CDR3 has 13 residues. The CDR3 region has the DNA TGTGCCAGCCACGGATGGGGAAACAATGAGCAGTTCTTC. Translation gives CASHGWGNNEQFF.

The CDR3 coding sequence is TGCGCCAGCAGCACCACAGGGGGCCAAGAGACCCAGTACTTC. It yields the protein CASSTTGGQETQYF. The chain employs TRBV5-1 and TRBJ2-5; 8 nucleotides line up with TRBD1. This CDR3 region has 14 residues. J lost 1 base, V lost 4 bases, and 3 bases had no gene match. Germline CDR1 and CDR2: SGHRS and YFSETQ.

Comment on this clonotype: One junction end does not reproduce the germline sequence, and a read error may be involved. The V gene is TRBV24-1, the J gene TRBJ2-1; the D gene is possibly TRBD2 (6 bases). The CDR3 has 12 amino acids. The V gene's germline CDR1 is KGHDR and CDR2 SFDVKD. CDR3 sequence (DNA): TGTGCCACCAGTGACCCAGGGACTCGCTTGGGATTC. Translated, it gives CATSDPGTRLGF.

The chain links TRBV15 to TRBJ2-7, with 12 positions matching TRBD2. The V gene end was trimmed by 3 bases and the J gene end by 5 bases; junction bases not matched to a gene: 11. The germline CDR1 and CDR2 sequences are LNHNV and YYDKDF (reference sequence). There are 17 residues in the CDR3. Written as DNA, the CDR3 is TGTGCCACCAGCAGGCCGATTGGACTAGCGGGATCCCACGAGCAGTACTTC. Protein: CATSRPIGLAGSHEQYF.

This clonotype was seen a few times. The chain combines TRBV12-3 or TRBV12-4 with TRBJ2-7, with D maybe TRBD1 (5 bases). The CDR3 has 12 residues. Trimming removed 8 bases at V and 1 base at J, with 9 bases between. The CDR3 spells CASQGRSYEQYF. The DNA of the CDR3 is TGTGCCAGCCAGGGTAGGTCCTACGAGCAGTACTTC.

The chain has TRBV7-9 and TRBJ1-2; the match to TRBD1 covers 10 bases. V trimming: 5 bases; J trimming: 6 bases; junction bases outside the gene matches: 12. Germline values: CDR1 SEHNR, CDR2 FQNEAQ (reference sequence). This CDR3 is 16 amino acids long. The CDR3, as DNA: TGTGCCAGCAGCCCCGGAGCACAGACAGGGGGCGATGGCTACACCTTC. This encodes CASSPGAQTGGDGYTF.

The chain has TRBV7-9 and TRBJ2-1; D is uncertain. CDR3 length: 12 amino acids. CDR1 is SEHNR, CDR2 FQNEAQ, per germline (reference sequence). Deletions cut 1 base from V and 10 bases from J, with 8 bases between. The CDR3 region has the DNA TGTGCCAGCAGCTTAGACGTCGGAGAGCAGTTCTTC. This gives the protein CASSLDVGEQFF. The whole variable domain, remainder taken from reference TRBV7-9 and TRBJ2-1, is DTGVSQNPRHKITKRGQNVTFRCDPISEHNRLYWYRQTLGQGPEFLTYFQNEAQLEKSRLLSDRFSAERPKGSFSTLEIQRTEQGDSAMYLCASSLDVGEQFFGPGTRLTVL.

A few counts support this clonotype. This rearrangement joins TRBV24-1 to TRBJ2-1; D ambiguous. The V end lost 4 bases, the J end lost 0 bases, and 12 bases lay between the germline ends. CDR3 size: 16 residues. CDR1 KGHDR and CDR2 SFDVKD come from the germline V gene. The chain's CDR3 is CATSETPWSSYNEQFF. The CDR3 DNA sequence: TGTGCCACCAGTGAGACCCCGTGGAGCTCCTACAATGAGCAGTTCTTC.

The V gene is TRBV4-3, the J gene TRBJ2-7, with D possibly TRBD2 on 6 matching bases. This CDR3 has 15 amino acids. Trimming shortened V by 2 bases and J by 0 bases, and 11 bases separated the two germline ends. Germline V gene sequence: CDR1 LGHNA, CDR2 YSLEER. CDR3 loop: CASSQYREISYEQYF. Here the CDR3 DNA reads TGCGCCAGCAGCCAATACCGGGAGATCTCCTACGAGCAGTACTTC.

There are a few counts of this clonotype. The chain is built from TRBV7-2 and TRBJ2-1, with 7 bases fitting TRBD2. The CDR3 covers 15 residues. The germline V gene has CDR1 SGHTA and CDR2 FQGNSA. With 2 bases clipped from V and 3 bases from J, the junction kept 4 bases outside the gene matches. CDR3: CASSLRASGYNEQFF. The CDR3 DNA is TGTGCCAGCAGCTTAAGGGCTAGCGGCTACAATGAGCAGTTCTTC.

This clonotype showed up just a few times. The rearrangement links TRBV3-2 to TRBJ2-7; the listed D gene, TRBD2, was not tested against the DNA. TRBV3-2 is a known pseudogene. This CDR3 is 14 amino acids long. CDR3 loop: CASSRSGRTHEQYF. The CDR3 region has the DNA TGTGCCAGCAGCCGTAGCGGGAGAACCCACGAGCAGTACTTC.

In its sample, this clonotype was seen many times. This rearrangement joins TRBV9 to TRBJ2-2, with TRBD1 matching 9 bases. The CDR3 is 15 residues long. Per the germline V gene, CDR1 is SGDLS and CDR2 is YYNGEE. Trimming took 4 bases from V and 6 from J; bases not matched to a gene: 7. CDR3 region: CASSYTGQGPGELFF. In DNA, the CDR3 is TGTGCCAGCAGCTATACGGGACAGGGACCCGGGGAGCTGTTTTTT.